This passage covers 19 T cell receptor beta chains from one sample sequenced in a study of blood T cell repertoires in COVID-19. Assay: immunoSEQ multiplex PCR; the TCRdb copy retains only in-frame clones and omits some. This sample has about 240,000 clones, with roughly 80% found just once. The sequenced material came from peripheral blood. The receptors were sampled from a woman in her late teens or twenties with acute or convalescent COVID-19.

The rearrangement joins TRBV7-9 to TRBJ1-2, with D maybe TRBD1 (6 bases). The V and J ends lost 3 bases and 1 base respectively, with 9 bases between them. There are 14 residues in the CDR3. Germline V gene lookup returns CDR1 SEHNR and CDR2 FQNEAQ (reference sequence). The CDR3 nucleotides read TGTGCCAGCAGCTTTTGGACAGTTAACTATGGCTACACCTTC. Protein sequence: CASSFWTVNYGYTF.

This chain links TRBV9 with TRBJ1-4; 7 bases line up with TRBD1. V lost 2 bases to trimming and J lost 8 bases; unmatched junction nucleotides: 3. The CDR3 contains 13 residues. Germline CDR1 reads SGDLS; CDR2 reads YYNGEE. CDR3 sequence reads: CASSVTGTEKLFF. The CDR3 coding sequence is TGTGCCAGCAGCGTGACAGGGACGGAAAAACTGTTTTTT.

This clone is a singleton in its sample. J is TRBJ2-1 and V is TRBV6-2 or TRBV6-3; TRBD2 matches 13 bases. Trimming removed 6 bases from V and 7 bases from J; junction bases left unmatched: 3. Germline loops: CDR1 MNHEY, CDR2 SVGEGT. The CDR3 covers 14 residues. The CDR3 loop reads CASSTSGRGNEQFF. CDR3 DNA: TGTGCCAGCAGCACTAGCGGGAGGGGGAATGAGCAGTTCTTC.

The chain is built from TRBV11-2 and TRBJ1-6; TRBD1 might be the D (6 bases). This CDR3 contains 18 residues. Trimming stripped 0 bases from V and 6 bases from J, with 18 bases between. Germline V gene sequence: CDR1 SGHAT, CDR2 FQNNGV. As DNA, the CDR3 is TGTGCCAGCAGCTTAGAATTTAGGGGACATACAGTTAATTCACCCCTCCACTTT. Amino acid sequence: CASSLEFRGHTVNSPLHF.

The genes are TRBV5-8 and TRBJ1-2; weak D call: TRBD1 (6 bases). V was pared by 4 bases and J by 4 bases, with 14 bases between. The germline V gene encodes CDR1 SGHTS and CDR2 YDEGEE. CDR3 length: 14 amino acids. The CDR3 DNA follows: TGTGCCAGCAGCCAACAGGGTGACGTCTATGGCTACACCTTC. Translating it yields CASSQQGDVYGYTF. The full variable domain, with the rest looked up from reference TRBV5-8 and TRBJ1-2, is EAGVTQSPTHLIKTRGQQATLRCSPISGHTSVYWYQQALGLGLQFLLWYDEGEERNRGNFPPRFSGRQFPNYSSELNVNALELEDSALYLCASSQQGDVYGYTFGSGTRLTVV.

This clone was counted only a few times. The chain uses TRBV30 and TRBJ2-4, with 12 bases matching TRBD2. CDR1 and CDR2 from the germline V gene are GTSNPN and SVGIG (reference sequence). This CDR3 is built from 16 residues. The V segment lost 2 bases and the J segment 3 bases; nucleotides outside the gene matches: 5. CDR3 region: CAWSPQLAGGKNIQYF. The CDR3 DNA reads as TGTGCCTGGAGTCCCCAACTAGCGGGAGGCAAAAACATTCAGTACTTC.

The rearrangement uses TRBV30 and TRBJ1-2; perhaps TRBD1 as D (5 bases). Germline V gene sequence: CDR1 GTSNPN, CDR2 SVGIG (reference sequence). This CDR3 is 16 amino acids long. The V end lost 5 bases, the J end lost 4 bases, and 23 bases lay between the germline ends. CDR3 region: CAWARSDSHFIYGYTF. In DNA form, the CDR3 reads TGTGCCTGGGCACGCTCAGACAGCCACTTTATCTATGGCTACACCTTC.

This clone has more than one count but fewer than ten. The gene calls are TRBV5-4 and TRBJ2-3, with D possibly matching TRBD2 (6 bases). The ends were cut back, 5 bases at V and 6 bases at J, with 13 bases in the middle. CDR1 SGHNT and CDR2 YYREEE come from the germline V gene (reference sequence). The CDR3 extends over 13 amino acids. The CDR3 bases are TGTGCCAGCAGTTTGACTAGTTTTGATACGCAGTATTTT. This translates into CASSLTSFDTQYF.

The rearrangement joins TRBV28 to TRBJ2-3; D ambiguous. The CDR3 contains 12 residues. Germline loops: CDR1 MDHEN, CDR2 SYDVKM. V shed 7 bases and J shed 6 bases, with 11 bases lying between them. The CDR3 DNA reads TGTGCCAGCACCGCCAGTTGGGATACGCAGTATTTT. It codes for CASTASWDTQYF. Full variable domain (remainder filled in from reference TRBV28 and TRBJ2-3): DVKVTQSSRYLVKRTGEKVFLECVQDMDHENMFWYRQDPGLGLRLIYFSYDVKMKEKGDIPEGYSVSREKKERFSLILESASTNQTSMYLCASTASWDTQYFGPGTRLTVL.

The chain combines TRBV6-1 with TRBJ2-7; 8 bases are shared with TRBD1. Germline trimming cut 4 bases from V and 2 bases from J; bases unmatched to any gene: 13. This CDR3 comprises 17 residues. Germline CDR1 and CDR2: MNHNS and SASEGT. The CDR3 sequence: CASSVSQTGVATYEQYF. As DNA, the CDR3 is TGTGCCAGCAGTGTGAGCCAGACAGGGGTAGCCACCTACGAGCAGTACTTC.

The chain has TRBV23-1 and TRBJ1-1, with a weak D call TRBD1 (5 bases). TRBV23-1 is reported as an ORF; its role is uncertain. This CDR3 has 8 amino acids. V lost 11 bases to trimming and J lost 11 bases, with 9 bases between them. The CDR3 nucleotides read TGCGCCCGCTCAGGGGCTTTCTTT. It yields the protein CARSGAFF.

The CDR3 DNA sequence: TGTGCCAGCAGCTTAATGGGACTAGTGGGGGCAGATACGCAGTATTTT. It yields the protein CASSLMGLVGADTQYF. V gene TRBV7-2 combines with J gene TRBJ2-3, with 8 bases lining up with TRBD2. The V gene's germline CDR1 is SGHTA and CDR2 FQGNSA. The CDR3 length is 16 residues. The ends lost 2 bases at V and 4 bases at J; junction bases unmatched: 8.

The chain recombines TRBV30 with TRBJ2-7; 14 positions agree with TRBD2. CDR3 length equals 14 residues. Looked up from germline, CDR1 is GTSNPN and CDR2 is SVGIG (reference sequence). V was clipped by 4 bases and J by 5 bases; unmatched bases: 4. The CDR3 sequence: CAWTGTSGSNEQYF. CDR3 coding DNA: TGTGCCTGGACCGGGACTAGCGGGAGTAACGAGCAGTACTTC.

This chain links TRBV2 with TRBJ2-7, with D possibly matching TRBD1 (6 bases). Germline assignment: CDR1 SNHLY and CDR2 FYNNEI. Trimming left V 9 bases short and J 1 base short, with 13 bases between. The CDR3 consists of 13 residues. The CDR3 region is CASVDRISYEQYF. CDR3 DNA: TGTGCCAGTGTAGACAGGATTTCCTACGAGCAGTACTTC.

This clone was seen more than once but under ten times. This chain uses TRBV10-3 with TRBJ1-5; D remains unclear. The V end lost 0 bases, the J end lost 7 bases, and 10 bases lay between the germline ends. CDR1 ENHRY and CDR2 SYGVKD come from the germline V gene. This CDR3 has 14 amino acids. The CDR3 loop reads CAISESPEPQPQHF. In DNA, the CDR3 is TGTGCCATCAGTGAGTCTCCAGAACCGCAGCCCCAGCATTTT.

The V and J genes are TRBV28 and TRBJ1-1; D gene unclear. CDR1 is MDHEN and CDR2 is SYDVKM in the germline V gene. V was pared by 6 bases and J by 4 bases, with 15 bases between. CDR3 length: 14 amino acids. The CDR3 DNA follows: TGTGCCAGCAGCCCTCGGGATCTGAGCACTGAAGCTTTCTTT. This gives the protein CASSPRDLSTEAFF.

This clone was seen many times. The CDR3: CASSLEFGRTGELFF. CDR3 DNA: TGTGCCAGCAGCTTAGAATTCGGGAGGACCGGGGAGCTGTTTTTT. The chain recombines TRBV11-3 with TRBJ2-2; the match to TRBD2 covers 7 bases. CDR3 length: 15 amino acids. V lost 0 bases to trimming and J lost 5 bases; unmatched junction nucleotides: 3. Germline lookup yields CDR1 SGHNT and CDR2 YENEEA.

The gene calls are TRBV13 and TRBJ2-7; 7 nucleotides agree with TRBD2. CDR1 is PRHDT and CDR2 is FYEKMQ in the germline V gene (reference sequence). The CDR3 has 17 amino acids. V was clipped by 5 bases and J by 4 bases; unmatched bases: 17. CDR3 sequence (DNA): TGTGCCAGCAGCCGCTCCCCGAATGAGCGGGATAAGTACGAGCAGTACTTC. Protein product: CASSRSPNERDKYEQYF.

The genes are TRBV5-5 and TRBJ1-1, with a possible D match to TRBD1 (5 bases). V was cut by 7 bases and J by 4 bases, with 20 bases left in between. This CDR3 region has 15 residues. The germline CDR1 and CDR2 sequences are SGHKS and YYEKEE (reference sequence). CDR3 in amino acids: CASGPRATGGTEAFF. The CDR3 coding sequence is TGTGCCAGCGGACCCCGGGCCACGGGGGGCACTGAAGCTTTCTTT.